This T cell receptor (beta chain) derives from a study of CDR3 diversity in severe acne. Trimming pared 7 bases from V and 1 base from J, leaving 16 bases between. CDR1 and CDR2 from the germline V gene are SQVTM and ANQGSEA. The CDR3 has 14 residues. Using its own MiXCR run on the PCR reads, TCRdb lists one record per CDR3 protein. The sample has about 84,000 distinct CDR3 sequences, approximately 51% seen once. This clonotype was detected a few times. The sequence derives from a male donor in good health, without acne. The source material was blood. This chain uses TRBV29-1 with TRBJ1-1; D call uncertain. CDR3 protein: CSALLLKGNTEAFF. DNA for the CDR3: TGCAGCGCCCTCCTCCTTAAGGGGAACACTGAAGCTTTCTTT.